This entry concerns a single T cell receptor beta chain. The antigen remains unidentified. This sample was included in a study of graft-versus-host responses after intestinal transplantation. On the study more broadly: Anti-thymocyte globulin induction was given to all recipients, followed by tacrolimus and steroids for three to four years. Study-wide points: In patients with graft-donor T cell macrochimerism, allograft graft-versus-host to host-versus-graft clonal ratios were high.

Measured with immunoSEQ multiplex PCR; TCRdb has only the in-frame clones, and not every one. Found here are 130,000 or so clones, around nine tenths of them singletons; the top ten hold under 0.2%. The receptor was derived from a human donor who received an intestinal transplant. The specimen was unstimulated CD4+ T cells sorted from spleen or lymph node cells, collected before intestinal transplant.

The CDR3 region has the DNA TGTGCCAGCAGCCAAGAAACAGGGGGAAACACCATATATTTT. Its protein product is CASSQETGGNTIYF. The gene calls are TRBV4-2 and TRBJ1-3, with D maybe TRBD1 (6 bases). Per the germline V gene, CDR1 is LGHNA and CDR2 is YNFKEQ. This CDR3 spans 14 amino acids. V lost 0 bases and J 4 bases, leaving 7 bases between the germline ends.